A few counts support the clone carrying this T cell receptor (beta chain). Its antigen is not identified. This record comes from a study of beta chain features in type 1 diabetes. Study-level background: Age, gender and cell yields were similar between patients and healthy donors.

CDR1 is SGHTA and CDR2 is FQGNSA in the germline V gene. Trimming shortened V by 5 bases and J by 6 bases, and 14 bases separated the two germline ends. The CDR3 length is 14 residues. Study-wide results and limits: Patients showed naive, central memory and Treg TCRB repertoires that appeared more similar than those of healthy donors. TCRB CDR3 length was moderately but significantly reduced in all four CD4+ subsets of Type 1 diabetes patients. Over-representation of high TCR-expressing cells was a possible consequence of cDNA sequencing.

As every portion of the isolated RNA was reverse transcribed, the sequencing read expressed TCRB transcripts. TCRdb keeps only in-frame clones here, not all; method: immunoSEQ multiplex PCR. The sample has 300,000 to 350,000 clones, around 9.3% seen once. This rearrangement joins TRBV7-2 to TRBJ1-5; D is unresolved. This receptor was identified in a man between 25 and 39 years old with type 1 diabetes. Sequences were obtained from central memory CD4+ T cells from blood. The CDR3 sequence: CASSPRVEGQPQHF. In DNA form, the CDR3 reads TGTGCCAGCAGCCCACGGGTGGAGGGTCAGCCCCAGCATTTT.